What follows are 14 T cell receptor beta chains derived from one specimen sequenced in a study of T cell repertoires in cytomegalovirus infection. Each CDR3 protein gets one entry after TCRdb re-called the reads with MiXCR. The sample consists of approximately 700,000 distinct CDR3 sequences, 35% of them appearing once. The specimen was PBMCs. The receptors shown here come from a human donor in good health (CMV status not recorded). Some clones in this sample may be carry-over from other donors' samples.

The V and J genes are TRBV28 and TRBJ2-5, with D possibly being TRBD2 (5 bases). V was trimmed by 10 bases and J by 0 bases, leaving 27 bases between them. Per the germline V gene, CDR1 is MDHEN and CDR2 is SYDVKM. The CDR3 length is 18 residues. The CDR3 region is CATQPLGLRGNNQETQYF. CDR3 sequence (DNA): TGTGCCACCCAACCTCTGGGTCTTCGGGGAAATAACCAAGAGACCCAGTACTTC. The full variable domain, with the rest looked up from reference TRBV28 and TRBJ2-5, is DVKVTQSSRYLVKRTGEKVFLECVQDMDHENMFWYRQDPGLGLRLIYFSYDVKMKEKGDIPEGYSVSREKKERFSLILESASTNQTSMYLCATQPLGLRGNNQETQYFGPGTRLLVL.

The genes are TRBV12-3 or TRBV12-4 and TRBJ2-3; 10 bases are shared with TRBD2. After removal of 5 bases from V and 6 bases from J, the junction contained 11 bases not matched to a gene. The CDR3 has 16 residues. CDR3 amino acids: CASSVGSSGSSDTQYF. The DNA of the CDR3 is TGTGCCAGCAGTGTTGGGTCTAGCGGGAGTTCGGATACGCAGTATTTT.

As for this clonotype: At one boundary the junction diverges from the germline segment, which might be a read error. V usage is TRBV20-1 and J usage is TRBJ2-3, with 8 bases fitting TRBD2. The CDR3 sequence is 16 residues long. Per germline, CDR1 DFQATT and CDR2 SNEGSKA (reference sequence). In nucleotides, the CDR3 is TGCAGTGCTCCCGCTTTGGGCGGGAGGAGCATAGATACGCAGTATTTT. It specifies CSAPALGGRSIDTQYF.

This clonotype was counted between two and nine times. This chain connects TRBV29-1 to TRBJ1-1, with no clear D. Trimming left V 7 bases short and J 8 bases short, with 14 bases between. The germline V gene encodes CDR1 SQVTM and CDR2 ANQGSEA. The CDR3 is 11 amino acids. CDR3 region: CSAVLFTEAFF. The CDR3 nucleotides read TGCAGCGCGGTGCTATTTACCGAAGCTTTCTTT.

The gene calls are TRBV14 and TRBJ2-3; TRBD2 agrees at 8 bases. Germline values: CDR1 SGHDN, CDR2 FVKESK. The V and J ends lost 5 bases and 2 bases, in that order; junction bases with no gene match: 9. CDR3 length equals 16 residues. CDR3 loop: CASSIRTSLNTDTQYF. CDR3 bases: TGTGCCAGCAGCATACGGACTAGCCTTAACACAGATACGCAGTATTTT.

V gene TRBV5-1 combines with J gene TRBJ1-1; D not certain. The CDR3 is 17 residues long. Trimming took off 4 bases at V and 0 bases at J, with 19 bases between the two ends. The germline CDR1 and CDR2 sequences are SGHRS and YFSETQ. CDR3: CASSRDTGKRVNTEAFF. The CDR3 nucleotides read TGCGCCAGCAGCCGCGACACCGGAAAAAGGGTGAACACTGAAGCTTTCTTT.

For this clonotype: One base away lies a much larger clone, so this may be a sequencing read error. The chain is built from TRBV19 and TRBJ2-1; 13 bases fit TRBD2. Per germline, CDR1 LNHDA and CDR2 SQIVND (reference sequence). This CDR3 has 15 amino acids. CDR3: CASIIGTSGNNEQFF. In DNA, the CDR3 is TGTGCCAGTATTATAGGGACTAGCGGGAACAATGAGCAGTTCTTC.

The gene calls are TRBV19 and TRBJ1-2; 9 nucleotides align to TRBD1. V lost 7 bases and J lost 4; bases outside the gene matches: 7. The CDR3 is 14 residues long. Germline loops: CDR1 LNHDA, CDR2 SQIVND (reference sequence). The CDR3 region is CASTADRGGYGYTF. The CDR3 DNA sequence: TGTGCCAGTACTGCGGACAGGGGAGGCTATGGCTACACCTTC.

The sample holds many counts of this clonotype. This sequence joins TRBV7-2 and TRBJ2-5; 7 bases match TRBD1. Germline values: CDR1 SGHTA, CDR2 FQGNSA. This CDR3 is 11 amino acids long. The J segment lost 7 bases and the V segment lost 7 bases, leaving 3 bases of the junction unmatched. The CDR3 sequence is CASTSGGTQYF. In DNA form, the CDR3 reads TGTGCCAGCACCTCAGGGGGGACCCAGTACTTC. Complete variable domain (other parts from reference TRBV7-2 and TRBJ2-5): GAGVSQSPSNKVTEKGKDVELRCDPISGHTALYWYRQSLGQGLEFLIYFQGNSAPDKSGLPSDRFSAERTGGSVSTLTIQRTQQEDSAVYLCASTSGGTQYFGPGTRLLVL.

Points on this clonotype: The DNA is left out, because the CDR3 cannot be placed on it with certainty; the CDR3 is given as TCRdb lists it. The chain recombines TRBV6-1 with TRBJ1-5; TRBD1 is the table's D call, not checked against the DNA. Inclusive of both ends, the CDR3 amounts to 18 amino acids. Germline CDR1 and CDR2: MNHNS and SASEGT. CDR3 in amino acids: CASSEVQFGTGNNQPKHF.

This clonotype was counted between two and nine times. The CDR3 here is CASSINSPGGANEQFF. In DNA, the CDR3 is TGTGCCAGTAGTATTAACTCACCGGGAGGGGCCAATGAGCAGTTCTTC. V and J are TRBV19 and TRBJ2-1; TRBD2 aligns across 8 bases. The CDR3 extends over 16 amino acids. Germline trimming cut 3 bases from V and 6 bases from J; bases unmatched to any gene: 10. Germline V gene data show CDR1 as LNHDA and CDR2 as SQIVND (reference sequence).

Details on this clonotype: Sequence at one end of the junction differs from germline and may be a read error. The chain couples TRBV5-3 to TRBJ1-2; TRBD1 matches 10 bases. TRBV5-3 is reported as an ORF; its role is uncertain. This CDR3 is 16 amino acids long. The CDR3 is CASSSSGTGANYGYTF. In DNA form, the CDR3 reads TGTGCCAGCAGCTCGTCCGGGACAGGGGCTAACTATGGCTACACCTTC.

CDR3 DNA sequence: TGTGCCAGCAGTTTTTACGGGGGCCAAAAAGACTACAATGAGCAGTTCTTC. Its translation is CASSFYGGQKDYNEQFF. The chain is built from TRBV7-6 and TRBJ2-1, with D perhaps assigned TRBD1 or TRBD2 (6 bases each). Germline lookup yields CDR1 SGHVS and CDR2 FNYEAQ. The CDR3 is 17 amino acids. V gave up 6 bases and J gave up 3 bases, with 21 bases separating them.

The chain links TRBV13 to TRBJ1-3, with 9 bases fitting TRBD1. V lost 4 bases to trimming and J lost 1 base; unmatched junction nucleotides: 14. CDR1 and CDR2 from the germline V gene are PRHDT and FYEKMQ (reference sequence). This CDR3 region has 19 residues. The CDR3 is CASSSSGTGNRLSGNTIYF. Written as DNA, the CDR3 is TGTGCCAGCAGCTCTTCCGGGACAGGGAACCGACTATCTGGAAACACCATATATTTT.